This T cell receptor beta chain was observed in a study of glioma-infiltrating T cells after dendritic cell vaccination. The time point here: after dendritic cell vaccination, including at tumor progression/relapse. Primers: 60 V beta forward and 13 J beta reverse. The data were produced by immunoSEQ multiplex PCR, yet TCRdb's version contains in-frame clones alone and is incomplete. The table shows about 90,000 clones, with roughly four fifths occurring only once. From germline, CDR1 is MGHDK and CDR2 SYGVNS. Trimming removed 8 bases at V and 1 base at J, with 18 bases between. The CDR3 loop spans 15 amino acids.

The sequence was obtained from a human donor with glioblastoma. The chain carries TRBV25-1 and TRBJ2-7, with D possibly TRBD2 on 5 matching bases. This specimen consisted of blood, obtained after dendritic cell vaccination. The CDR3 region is CASESEGIGSYEQYF. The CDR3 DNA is TGTGCCAGCGAAAGTGAGGGAATTGGGTCCTACGAGCAGTACTTC.